These 26 T cell receptor beta chains share one sample of origin, sequenced in a study of lymphopenia after photon versus proton radiotherapy. TCRdb's copy holds only in-frame clones and misses some; the assay was immunoSEQ multiplex PCR. This sample has 15,000 to 20,000 clones; roughly nine tenths occur once, and the top ten carry 45% to 60%. Sample: peripheral blood, taken from a patient treated with proton-based radiotherapy. The receptors derive from a woman aged 60-75 years with cholangiocarcinoma. Some clones in this sample may be carry-over from other donors' samples.

The V gene is TRBV5-1, the J gene TRBJ2-2, with TRBD2 identical over 7 bases. The CDR3 contains 13 residues. Looked up from germline, CDR1 is SGHRS and CDR2 is YFSETQ. V gave up 5 bases and J gave up 7 bases; unmatched junction bases: 5. CDR3 amino acids: CASRPTSVGELFF. For the CDR3, the DNA is TGCGCCAGCAGACCCACTAGCGTCGGGGAGCTGTTTTTT.

The V gene is TRBV29-1, the J gene TRBJ1-2; D is unclear. Trimming removed 4 bases at V and 6 bases at J, with 3 bases between. The CDR3 extends over 9 amino acids. Per germline, CDR1 SQVTM and CDR2 ANQGSEA. CDR3: CSVADGYTF. CDR3 DNA sequence: TGCAGCGTTGCTGATGGCTACACCTTC.

The table lists this clone with a count of one. The chain links TRBV11-2 to TRBJ1-1, with TRBD1 identical over 10 bases. CDR1 and CDR2 (germline): SGHAT, FQNNGV. With V trimmed by 1 base and J by 7 bases, 6 bases remained unmatched. CDR3 size: 15 residues. In DNA form, the CDR3 reads TGTGCCAGCAGCTTAGCCCCGGGACAGGGGTTTGAAGCTTTCTTT. It yields the protein CASSLAPGQGFEAFF.

The V gene is TRBV7-8, the J gene TRBJ1-4; perhaps TRBD1 as D (6 bases). The germline CDR1 and CDR2 sequences are SGHVS and FQNEAQ. V was shortened by 5 bases and J by 3 bases, with 19 bases between the two germline ends. CDR3 length equals 17 residues. In DNA form, the CDR3 reads TGTGCCAGCAGCCCGTGGGGGACACCGGGGGCTAATGAAAAACTGTTTTTT. It yields the protein CASSPWGTPGANEKLFF.

CDR3 loop: CASIQILSTNEKLFF. The CDR3, as DNA: TGTGCCAGCATCCAGATACTATCAACTAATGAAAAACTGTTTTTT. V gene TRBV6-6 combines with J gene TRBJ1-4; D not resolved. Trimming pared 7 bases from V and 0 bases from J, leaving 12 bases between. The CDR3 contains 15 residues. CDR1 and CDR2 (germline): MNHNY, SVGAGI (reference sequence).

This clone was recorded a few times. The CDR3 loop is CASSLGGQIEQYF. The CDR3 DNA sequence: TGTGCCAGCAGCTTAGGGGGACAGATTGAGCAGTACTTC. The chain links TRBV7-9 to TRBJ2-7, with 7 positions matching TRBD1. This CDR3 is 13 amino acids long. CDR1 SEHNR and CDR2 FQNEAQ come from the germline V gene (reference sequence). With V trimmed by 1 base and J by 7 bases, 4 bases remained unmatched.

This clone was seen just once. V usage is TRBV11-3 and J usage is TRBJ2-3; D tentatively reads TRBD1 or TRBD2 (5 bases each). The V gene's germline CDR1 is SGHNT and CDR2 YENEEA. The CDR3 loop spans 16 amino acids. V was shortened by 0 bases and J by 2 bases, with 12 bases between the two germline ends. As DNA, the CDR3 is TGTGCCAGCAGCTTAGACGGGGCTACGTACACAGATACGCAGTATTTT. Amino acid sequence: CASSLDGATYTDTQYF. The full variable domain, its missing parts supplied by reference TRBV11-3 and TRBJ2-3, is EAGVVQSPRYKIIEKKQPVAFWCNPISGHNTLYWYLQNLGQGPELLIRYENEEAVDDSQLPKDRFSAERLKGVDSTLKIQPAELGDSAVYLCASSLDGATYTDTQYFGPGTRLTVL.

There are a few counts of this clone. The chain is built from TRBV18 and TRBJ1-5, with 10 bases that match TRBD1. CDR3 length equals 13 residues. The ends lost 6 bases at V and 6 bases at J; junction bases unmatched: 2. Germline V lookup: CDR1 KGHSH, CDR2 LQKENI. CDR3 DNA: TGTGCCAGCTCTCGACAGGGGGCTCAGCCCCAGCATTTT. Translated: CASSRQGAQPQHF.

This clone was counted once. The chain has TRBV5-1 and TRBJ2-7; maybe TRBD1 (5 bases). V lost 6 bases, J lost 3 bases, and 16 bases lay in between. The CDR3 is 14 amino acids. Germline assignment: CDR1 SGHRS and CDR2 YFSETQ. Here the CDR3 reads CASTKAGLIYEQYF. CDR3 nucleotides: TGCGCCAGCACCAAGGCAGGGCTTATCTACGAGCAGTACTTC.

The genes are TRBV4-2 and TRBJ1-5, with D possibly TRBD1 on 5 matching bases. Trimming removed 1 base from V and 5 bases from J, with 12 bases in between. This CDR3 has 15 amino acids. The germline CDR1 and CDR2 sequences are LGHNA and YNFKEQ. The CDR3 DNA reads TGTGCCAGCAGCCAAGTTCGGGGGGTTCATCAGCCCCAGCATTTT. This sequence encodes CASSQVRGVHQPQHF.

V is TRBV2 and J is TRBJ1-1; D remains ambiguous. Trimming stripped 0 bases from V and 11 bases from J, with 4 bases between. The CDR3 contains 10 residues. The V gene's germline CDR1 is SNHLY and CDR2 FYNNEI. DNA of the CDR3: TGTGCCAGCAGTGAAGCGCGTGCTTTCTTT. It yields the protein CASSEARAFF.

The table lists this clone with a few counts. The J gene is TRBJ1-5, the V gene TRBV6-5, with D tentatively TRBD1 (5 bases). The V and J ends lost 6 bases and 7 bases respectively, with 19 bases between them. The CDR3 runs to 15 residues. The germline CDR1 and CDR2 sequences are MNHEY and SVGAGI. CDR3 amino acids: CASRPVGRAFQPQHF. In DNA, the CDR3 is TGTGCCAGCAGACCCGTCGGCAGGGCTTTCCAGCCCCAGCATTTT.

This chain links TRBV2 with TRBJ1-5; 8 bases fit TRBD1. Germline CDR1 is SNHLY and CDR2 is FYNNEI. The length of the CDR3 is 14 residues. The V gene end was trimmed by 6 bases and the J gene end by 6 bases; junction bases not matched to a gene: 7. CDR3 DNA sequence: TGTGCCAGCAGAGGGACAGGTGTAGGTCAGCCCCAGCATTTT. This sequence encodes CASRGTGVGQPQHF. Supplemented by reference TRBV2 and TRBJ1-5, the full variable domain reads EPEVTQTPSHQVTQMGQEVILRCVPISNHLYFYWYRQILGQKVEFLVSFYNNEISEKSEIFDDQFSVERPDGSNFTLKIRSTKLEDSAMYFCASRGTGVGQPQHFGDGTRLSIL.

The chain combines TRBV7-6 with TRBJ2-3; maybe TRBD2 (5 bases). The CDR3 totals 16 residues. V was shortened by 1 base and J by 3 bases, with 14 bases between the two germline ends. From germline, CDR1 is SGHVS and CDR2 FNYEAQ. CDR3 protein: CASSLVSSGNTDTQYF. DNA of the CDR3: TGTGCCAGCAGCTTAGTATCCTCGGGGAATACAGATACGCAGTATTTT.

The V gene is TRBV7-9, the J gene TRBJ2-3, with D possibly being TRBD1 (5 bases). Germline V gene lookup returns CDR1 SEHNR and CDR2 FQNEAQ (reference sequence). This CDR3 contains 12 residues. V was trimmed by 5 bases and J by 15 bases, leaving 18 bases between them. The CDR3 DNA is TGTGCCAGCAGCGCTATACAGGTTGGCTCCTATTTT. Translating gives CASSAIQVGSYF.

The rearrangement joins TRBV11-2 to TRBJ1-5; unclear D gene. Germline CDR1 reads SGHAT; CDR2 reads FQNNGV. The V gene lost 1 base and the J gene lost 4 bases, with 5 bases spanning the gap. The CDR3 has 13 amino acids. The DNA of the CDR3 is TGTGCCAGCAGCTTAGCATGGAATCAGCCCCAGCATTTT. It is translated as CASSLAWNQPQHF.

The V gene is TRBV7-9, the J gene TRBJ2-2; 11 positions agree with TRBD2. From germline, CDR1 is SEHNR and CDR2 FQNEAQ (reference sequence). This CDR3 region has 15 residues. The trim removed 5 bases at V and 6 bases at J, leaving 5 bases unmatched. Here the CDR3 DNA reads TGTGCCAGCAGCCCCCTAGCGGGGGGCTCCGGGGAGCTGTTTTTT. It specifies CASSPLAGGSGELFF.

In its sample, this clone was seen a few times. The V gene is TRBV27, the J gene TRBJ1-2, with D perhaps TRBD1 (5 bases). V lost 10 bases and J 0 bases, leaving 15 bases between the germline ends. Germline lookup yields CDR1 MNHEY and CDR2 SMNVEV (reference sequence). CDR3 size: 14 residues. CDR3 DNA: TGTGCCACAGCGGGCAGGGCGACTAACTATGGCTACACCTTC. Residues: CATAGRATNYGYTF.

The CDR3 here is CSTRSGPVGTDTQYF. CDR3 nucleotide sequence: TGCAGCACCAGGAGCGGCCCGGTCGGTACAGATACGCAGTATTTT. V is TRBV29-1 and J is TRBJ2-3; TRBD2 is a possible D gene (5 bases). Germline lookup yields CDR1 SQVTM and CDR2 ANQGSEA. This CDR3 region has 15 residues. V dropped 8 bases and J dropped 3 bases, with 21 bases sitting between them.

CDR3 sequence: CASSFGRSNYGYTF. CDR3 coding DNA: TGTGCCAGCAGCTTTGGGAGATCTAACTATGGCTACACCTTC. The chain combines TRBV11-2 with TRBJ1-2; D gene ambiguous. Per germline, CDR1 SGHAT and CDR2 FQNNGV. CDR3 length: 14 amino acids. Trimming took 3 bases from V and 0 from J, leaving 8 bases between them. The variable domain in full, with the rest retrieved from reference TRBV11-2 and TRBJ1-2, is EAGVAQSPRYKIIEKRQSVAFWCNPISGHATLYWYQQILGQGPKLLIQFQNNGVVDDSQLPKDRFSAERLKGVDSTLKIQPAKLEDSAVYLCASSFGRSNYGYTFGSGTRLTVV.

The chain recombines TRBV29-1 with TRBJ2-1, with TRBD2 matching over 7 bases. The germline gives CDR1 SQVTM, CDR2 ANQGSEA. The CDR3 is made up of 15 amino acids. The trim removed 6 bases at V and 6 bases at J, leaving 14 bases unmatched. CDR3 amino acids: CSVTHWGGSRNEQFF. The CDR3 coding sequence is TGCAGCGTGACCCATTGGGGGGGATCTCGCAATGAGCAGTTCTTC.

The table lists this clone with a few counts. The J gene is TRBJ2-4, the V gene TRBV27; possibly TRBD2 for D (5 bases). The CDR3 loop spans 15 amino acids. Trimming pared 6 bases from V and 3 bases from J, leaving 15 bases between. The germline gives CDR1 MNHEY, CDR2 SMNVEV (reference sequence). Here the CDR3 DNA reads TGTGCCAGCAGCCTCCCCCGGGGTGACAAAAACATTCAGTACTTC. Amino acids: CASSLPRGDKNIQYF.

The chain uses TRBV5-1 and TRBJ2-1; possibly TRBD2 for D (6 bases). CDR3 size: 15 residues. Between the trimmed V and J ends, which lost 4 bases and 5 bases, there was a span of 16 bases. Germline CDR1 reads SGHRS; CDR2 reads YFSETQ. CDR3 coding DNA: TGCGCCAGCAGCGTCGGGAGTAGTCACGACAATGAGCAGTTCTTC. Translating gives CASSVGSSHDNEQFF.

The chain links TRBV9 to TRBJ2-1; 9 bases align to TRBD1. Germline V CDR1 and CDR2: SGDLS, YYNGEE. The V gene end was trimmed by 1 base and the J gene end by 8 bases; junction bases not matched to a gene: 7. The CDR3 extends over 15 amino acids. CDR3 in DNA: TGTGCCAGCAGCGTACTTGTACAGGGGGCCGATGAGCAGTTCTTC. This codes for CASSVLVQGADEQFF.

This clone was seen once. This chain links TRBV7-2 with TRBJ2-4; no definite D call. The CDR3 runs 12 residues. CDR1 and CDR2 from the germline V gene are SGHTA and FQGNSA. V was trimmed by 6 bases and J by 7 bases, leaving 10 bases between them. CDR3 in DNA: TGTGCCAGCAGTCAAACCAGGAACATTCAGTACTTC. Amino acids: CASSQTRNIQYF.

The genes are TRBV28 and TRBJ1-5, with unresolved D. The CDR3 is 13 amino acids. From germline, CDR1 is MDHEN and CDR2 SYDVKM. Trimming took off 3 bases at V and 8 bases at J, with 11 bases between the two ends. This chain's CDR3 is CASSFSPNEPQHF. The CDR3 DNA sequence: TGTGCCAGCAGTTTCTCCCCCAACGAGCCCCAGCATTTT.